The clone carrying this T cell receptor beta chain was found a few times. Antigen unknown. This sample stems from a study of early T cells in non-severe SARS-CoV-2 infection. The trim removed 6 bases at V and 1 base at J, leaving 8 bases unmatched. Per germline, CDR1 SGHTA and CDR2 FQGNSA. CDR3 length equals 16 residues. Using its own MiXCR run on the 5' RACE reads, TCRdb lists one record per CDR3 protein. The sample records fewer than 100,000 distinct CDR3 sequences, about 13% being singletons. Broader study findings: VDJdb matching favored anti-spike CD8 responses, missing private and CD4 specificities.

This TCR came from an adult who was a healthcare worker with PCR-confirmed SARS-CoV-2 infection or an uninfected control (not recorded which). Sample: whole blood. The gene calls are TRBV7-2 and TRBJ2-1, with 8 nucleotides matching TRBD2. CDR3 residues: CASRLSGVTSYNEQFF. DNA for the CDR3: TGTGCCAGCAGACTTAGCGGGGTAACGTCCTACAATGAGCAGTTCTTC.